These 2 T cell receptor beta chains share one sample of origin, sequenced in a study of T cell changes during pregnancy in multiple sclerosis. The data were produced by immunoSEQ multiplex PCR, yet TCRdb's version contains in-frame clones alone and is incomplete. The sample holds tens of thousands of clones; around 93% are singletons and the top ten take 6.5% to 8%. The sample in question was CD8+ T cells from peripheral blood mononuclear cells, obtained in the third trimester of pregnancy. All receptors come from a female donor with multiple sclerosis, enrolled in a pregnancy study.

The CDR3 loop reads CASSPPGALEAFF. The DNA for the CDR3 is TGTGCCAGCAGCCCCCCTGGGGCCCTTGAAGCTTTCTTT. This rearrangement joins TRBV7-9 to TRBJ1-1; TRBD1 is a possible D gene (5 bases). The V gene's germline CDR1 is SEHNR and CDR2 FQNEAQ (reference sequence). This CDR3 is built from 13 residues. The ends were cut back, 5 bases at V and 7 bases at J, with 14 bases in the middle.

V usage is TRBV5-1 and J usage is TRBJ1-2; D ambiguous. Deletions cut 4 bases from V and 8 bases from J, with 15 bases between. This CDR3 is 13 amino acids long. Looked up from germline, CDR1 is SGHRS and CDR2 is YFSETQ. The CDR3 region has the DNA TGCGCCAGCAGCCCCGGAGGGATTTGGGGCTACACCTTC. It encodes CASSPGGIWGYTF.